Listed here is a single T cell receptor beta chain. Its ends do not fully match the called genes, so a read error is possible. TCRdb re-called the PCR reads with MiXCR, one entry per CDR3 protein. Counted here are hundreds of thousands of distinct CDR3 sequences, around 25% occurring once; the ten biggest clones make up roughly 0.83%. The source of the sample is a study of molecular identifiers for immune sequencing clone quantification. The length of the CDR3 is 16 residues. The source material was naive CD8+ T cells from blood, with Jurkat cell RNA spiked in. This sample's subset: FACS-sorted CD8+CD4-CCR7+CD45RA+ naive T cells. The genes are TRBV5-3 and TRBJ1-2; 9 nucleotides match TRBD1. TRBV5-3 is filed as an ORF, its function uncertain. The sequence was obtained from a human donor in good health. Some libraries in this study had Jurkat cell RNA spiked in. This CDR3 is CASIPSGTGSNFGYTF. The CDR3 bases are TGTGCCAGCATTCCCTCTGGGACAGGGTCTAACTTTGGCTACACCTTC.